The 26 T cell receptor beta chains given below trace back to one sample, sequenced in a study of CD8+ T cells in alopecia areata. Treatment in this sample: oral pan-JAK inhibitor, 5-10 mg twice daily. Reverse transcribed after extraction, RNA yielded cDNA as the sequencing template. Measured with immunoSEQ multiplex PCR; TCRdb has only the in-frame clones, and not every one. The table lists roughly 190,000 clones, 60% to 70% of them singletons, with roughly 0.71% in the top ten. The source material was CD4+ T cells sorted from blood, sampled at week 4, from a patient treated with tofacitinib. These receptors all stem from a human donor with alopecia areata.

This clone was recorded once. The chain employs TRBV5-6 and TRBJ1-2; D possibly corresponds to TRBD1 (5 bases). The CDR3 length is 11 residues. Germline lookup yields CDR1 SGHDT and CDR2 YYEEEE. V dropped 0 bases and J dropped 12 bases, with 9 bases sitting between them. CDR3 coding DNA: TGTGCCAGCAGCTTGGGCAGGGCTGACACCTTC. As protein: CASSLGRADTF.

The rearrangement links TRBV29-1 to TRBJ2-1; maybe TRBD2 (6 bases). The CDR3 consists of 16 residues. Germline V gene data show CDR1 as SQVTM and CDR2 as ANQGSEA. V was shortened by 5 bases and J by 0 bases, with 17 bases between the two germline ends. The CDR3: CSVNPQRASSYNEQFF. As DNA, the CDR3 is TGCAGCGTTAACCCCCAGCGGGCCTCCTCCTACAATGAGCAGTTCTTC.

The chain recombines TRBV5-1 with TRBJ2-2, with unresolved D. The CDR3 totals 14 residues. Germline CDR1 SGHRS, CDR2 YFSETQ. V lost 7 bases and J lost 0, with 10 bases in between. This CDR3 is CASLGPSNTGELFF. CDR3 bases: TGCGCCAGCCTCGGGCCATCGAACACCGGGGAGCTGTTTTTT.

This clone occurred once. This chain links TRBV5-1 with TRBJ1-5; D is uncertain. V lost 4 bases, J lost 4 bases, and 9 bases lay in between. This CDR3 is built from 13 residues. CDR1 and CDR2 from the germline V gene are SGHRS and YFSETQ. The CDR3 DNA reads TGCGCCAGCAGCCCGGGGATAAATCAGCCCCAGCATTTT. As protein: CASSPGINQPQHF. Full variable domain (missing parts from reference TRBV5-1 and TRBJ1-5): KAGVTQTPRYLIKTRGQQVTLSCSPISGHRSVSWYQQTPGQGLQFLFEYFSETQRNKGNFPGRFSGRQFSNSRSEMNVSTLELGDSALYLCASSPGINQPQHFGDGTRLSIL.

This clone was observed a handful of times. The genes are TRBV25-1 and TRBJ2-5; a possible D gene is TRBD2 (6 bases). Germline V gives CDR1 MGHDK, CDR2 SYGVNS. The CDR3 spans 14 residues. The V end lost 5 bases, the J end lost 5 bases, and 15 bases lay between the germline ends. For the CDR3, the DNA is TGTGCCAGCAGTCTGGAGGGGAATAGGGAGACCCAGTACTTC. This translates into CASSLEGNRETQYF.

This chain joins TRBV30 and TRBJ2-3; possibly TRBD1 or TRBD2 for D (5 bases each). Trimming shortened V by 3 bases and J by 4 bases, and 11 bases separated the two germline ends. This CDR3 region has 13 residues. Germline lookup yields CDR1 GTSNPN and CDR2 SVGIG (reference sequence). CDR3 nucleotides: TGTGCCTGGAGCTACGGGGCGGCAGATACGCAGTATTTT. Protein sequence: CAWSYGAADTQYF. The whole variable domain, remainder taken from reference TRBV30 and TRBJ2-3, is SQTIHQWPATLVQPVGSPLSLECTVEGTSNPNLYWYRQAAGRGLQLLFYSVGIGQISSEVPQNLSASRPQDRQFILSSKKLLLSDSGFYLCAWSYGAADTQYFGPGTRLTVL.

In this sample, this clone turned up a few times. This chain joins TRBV28 and TRBJ2-3, with a weak D call TRBD2 (5 bases). V lost 5 bases to trimming and J lost 4 bases, with 13 bases between them. This CDR3 has 14 residues. CDR1 and CDR2 (germline): MDHEN, SYDVKM. The CDR3 sequence is CASSPGSRADTQYF. The CDR3 coding sequence is TGTGCCAGCAGTCCTGGGTCGCGGGCAGATACGCAGTATTTT.

The V and J genes are TRBV7-2 and TRBJ2-3, with TRBD2 matching 8 bases. The trim removed 9 bases at V and 5 bases at J, leaving 16 bases unmatched. The germline CDR1 and CDR2 sequences are SGHTA and FQGNSA. This CDR3 is 16 amino acids long. The chain's CDR3 is CASSLSPSGRIDTQYF. Here the CDR3 DNA reads TGTGCCAGTAGCCTTAGCCCGAGCGGGAGAATAGATACGCAGTATTTT.

This clone was seen more than once but under ten times. The genes are TRBV4-3 and TRBJ1-5, with 8 bases fitting TRBD1. The germline V gene encodes CDR1 LGHNA and CDR2 YSLEER. V trimming: 3 bases; J trimming: 5 bases; junction bases outside the gene matches: 6. This CDR3 is 15 amino acids long. The CDR3 sequence: CASSQNTGGDQPQHF. CDR3 sequence (DNA): TGCGCCAGCAGCCAGAACACAGGGGGGGATCAGCCCCAGCATTTT.

This clone showed up just a few times. The chain links TRBV30 to TRBJ2-7; TRBD2 matches at 7 bases. The ends lost 3 bases at V and 3 bases at J; junction bases unmatched: 14. Germline V gives CDR1 GTSNPN, CDR2 SVGIG (reference sequence). CDR3 size: 16 residues. This chain's CDR3 is CAWRADAGLYFYEQYF. CDR3 nucleotides: TGTGCCTGGAGAGCGGATGCGGGACTATACTTCTACGAGCAGTACTTC.

This clone came up a few times. A read error may account for a junction end that differs from germline. The V and J genes are TRBV29-1 and TRBJ1-1; no definite D call. The germline V gene has CDR1 SQVTM and CDR2 ANQGSEA. This CDR3 is built from 10 residues. The CDR3 DNA sequence: TGCAGCGTCGAAGACTATGAAGCTTTCTTT. Amino acid sequence: CSVEDYEAFF. Full variable domain (outside the CDR3, taken from reference TRBV29-1 and TRBJ1-1): SAVISQKPSRDICQRGTSLTIQCQVDSQVTMMFWYRQQPGQSLTLIATANQGSEATYESGFVIDKFPISRPNLTFSTLTVSNMSPEDSSIYLCSVEDYEAFFGQGTRLTVV.

This clone was counted a single time. The rearrangement uses TRBV5-6 and TRBJ2-5; D tentatively fits TRBD1 or TRBD2 (5 bases each). CDR3 length: 15 amino acids. The germline V and J ends were trimmed by 1 base and 2 bases, with 12 bases remaining between them. Germline values: CDR1 SGHDT, CDR2 YYEEEE. CDR3 sequence (DNA): TGTGCCAGCAGCTTGATGGGGACCAAACAAGAGACCCAGTACTTC. Its translation is CASSLMGTKQETQYF.

The genes are TRBV29-1 and TRBJ2-5; D unresolved. The CDR3 loop spans 14 amino acids. CDR1 and CDR2 (germline): SQVTM, ANQGSEA. Trimming removed 7 bases at V and 5 bases at J, with 20 bases between. CDR3 sequence reads: CSGATFSSIETQYF. The CDR3 nucleotides read TGCAGCGGCGCGACGTTCTCATCTATCGAGACCCAGTACTTC.

This chain joins TRBV30 and TRBJ1-5; no clear D gene. The CDR3 totals 16 residues. Germline lookup yields CDR1 GTSNPN and CDR2 SVGIG (reference sequence). Trimming stripped 0 bases from V and 4 bases from J, with 16 bases between. Here the CDR3 reads CAWSVKDPQQNQPQHF. The DNA of the CDR3 is TGTGCCTGGAGTGTAAAGGATCCCCAGCAAAATCAGCCCCAGCATTTT.

The rearrangement uses TRBV19 and TRBJ1-5; 9 bases align to TRBD1. The CDR3 sequence is 15 residues long. V shed 7 bases, J shed 3 bases, and the junction held 7 bases outside the gene matches. From germline, CDR1 is LNHDA and CDR2 SQIVND (reference sequence). DNA of the CDR3: TGTGCCAGTACCCTGACAGGGGGTGACAATCAGCCCCAGCATTTT. Encoded protein: CASTLTGGDNQPQHF. Filled out from reference TRBV19 and TRBJ1-5, the complete variable domain reads DGGITQSPKYLFRKEGQNVTLSCEQNLNHDAMYWYRQDPGQGLRLIYYSQIVNDFQKGDIAEGYSVSREKKESFPLTVTSAQKNPTAFYLCASTLTGGDNQPQHFGDGTRLSIL.

CDR3 sequence: CASSTDGSGANVLTF. CDR3 DNA sequence: TGCGCCAGCAGCACGGACGGCTCTGGGGCCAACGTCCTGACTTTC. The genes are TRBV5-1 and TRBJ2-6; unclear D gene. Germline CDR1 is SGHRS and CDR2 is YFSETQ. The germline V and J ends were trimmed by 4 bases and 0 bases, with 8 bases remaining between them. The CDR3 is 15 amino acids.

This clone turned up a few times. The chain employs TRBV29-1 and TRBJ2-5; the match to TRBD1 covers 8 bases. Trimming removed 7 bases from V and 5 bases from J; junction bases left unmatched: 12. The CDR3 length is 14 residues. Germline CDR1 and CDR2: SQVTM and ANQGSEA. In DNA, the CDR3 is TGCAGCGCCGGGGCAGGGGGCGCAGGGGAGACCCAGTACTTC. Protein product: CSAGAGGAGETQYF.

The rearrangement joins TRBV5-1 to TRBJ2-6, with a possible D match to TRBD1 (5 bases). V lost 6 bases to trimming and J lost 3 bases, with 13 bases between them. CDR1 and CDR2 from the germline V gene are SGHRS and YFSETQ. The CDR3 runs to 15 residues. The CDR3 sequence: CASTAGLLGANVLTF. The CDR3 bases are TGCGCCAGCACCGCAGGGTTACTTGGGGCCAACGTCCTGACTTTC.

The rearrangement links TRBV29-1 to TRBJ2-3, with TRBD2 matching over 7 bases. CDR1 is SQVTM and CDR2 is ANQGSEA in the germline V gene. CDR3 length equals 15 residues. J lost 2 bases, V lost 7 bases, and 12 bases had no gene match. The CDR3 DNA reads as TGCAGCGCCCTACCGGCTAGCGGAAACACAGATACGCAGTATTTT. This gives the protein CSALPASGNTDTQYF.

V usage is TRBV19 and J usage is TRBJ1-1, with 7 positions matching TRBD1. The CDR3 spans 17 residues. J was trimmed by 4 bases and V by 4 bases; bases with no gene match: 15. The germline V gene encodes CDR1 LNHDA and CDR2 SQIVND (reference sequence). The CDR3 DNA reads as TGTGCCAGTAGTACCGAGACAGGGCGGGCATTGGGCACTGAAGCTTTCTTT. The encoded protein is CASSTETGRALGTEAFF.

The chain has TRBV6-5 and TRBJ1-2; no clear D gene. CDR3 length: 12 amino acids. Germline-derived CDR1 and CDR2 are MNHEY and SVGAGI. The germline V and J ends were trimmed by 6 bases and 3 bases, with 8 bases remaining between them. The CDR3 here is CASSRRDYGYTF. DNA for the CDR3: TGTGCCAGCAGCCGACGGGACTATGGCTACACCTTC.

This clone occurred a few times. The chain joins TRBV19 to TRBJ2-7, with a tentative D call TRBD1 (6 bases). The CDR3 runs 16 residues. V was clipped by 5 bases and J by 2 bases, with 19 bases between them. The germline V gene encodes CDR1 LNHDA and CDR2 SQIVND (reference sequence). The DNA of the CDR3 is TGTGCCAGTAGTCCCCGAAGGACAGCTATTACCTACGAGCAGTACTTC. It specifies CASSPRRTAITYEQYF.

The chain carries TRBV7-9 and TRBJ2-2; 7 nucleotides line up with TRBD1. In germline, CDR1 is SEHNR, CDR2 FQNEAQ (reference sequence). J gave up 5 bases and V 8 bases, and 11 bases lay outside the gene matches. This CDR3 contains 15 residues. DNA of the CDR3: TGTGCCAGCCAACAGGGGTCAGGGACGACCGGGGAGCTGTTTTTT. Amino acids: CASQQGSGTTGELFF.

V usage is TRBV30 and J usage is TRBJ2-7, with D unresolved. The CDR3 totals 14 residues. Trimming shortened V by 4 bases and J by 5 bases, and 18 bases separated the two germline ends. Germline V lookup: CDR1 GTSNPN, CDR2 SVGIG (reference sequence). CDR3 DNA sequence: TGTGCCTGGACACCCCCGGAAGATGGGAACGAGCAGTACTTC. It is translated as CAWTPPEDGNEQYF.

This clone was picked up one time. This chain connects TRBV5-1 to TRBJ1-1; D gene uncertain. The CDR3 length is 13 residues. V was cut by 3 bases and J by 1 base, with 7 bases left in between. Germline V gives CDR1 SGHRS, CDR2 YFSETQ. CDR3 sequence reads: CASSSDGNTEAFF. Here the CDR3 DNA reads TGCGCCAGCAGCTCGGACGGGAACACTGAAGCTTTCTTT. The complete variable domain, with remaining parts taken from reference TRBV5-1 and TRBJ1-1, reads KAGVTQTPRYLIKTRGQQVTLSCSPISGHRSVSWYQQTPGQGLQFLFEYFSETQRNKGNFPGRFSGRQFSNSRSEMNVSTLELGDSALYLCASSSDGNTEAFFGQGTRLTVV.

The chain combines TRBV10-3 with TRBJ1-5; 9 positions agree with TRBD1. Trimming took 4 bases from V and 0 from J; bases not matched to a gene: 1. This CDR3 comprises 15 residues. Germline lookup yields CDR1 ENHRY and CDR2 SYGVKD. The CDR3 sequence is CAISGQGGSNQPQHF. The DNA for the CDR3 is TGTGCCATCAGTGGACAGGGGGGTAGCAATCAGCCCCAGCATTTT.